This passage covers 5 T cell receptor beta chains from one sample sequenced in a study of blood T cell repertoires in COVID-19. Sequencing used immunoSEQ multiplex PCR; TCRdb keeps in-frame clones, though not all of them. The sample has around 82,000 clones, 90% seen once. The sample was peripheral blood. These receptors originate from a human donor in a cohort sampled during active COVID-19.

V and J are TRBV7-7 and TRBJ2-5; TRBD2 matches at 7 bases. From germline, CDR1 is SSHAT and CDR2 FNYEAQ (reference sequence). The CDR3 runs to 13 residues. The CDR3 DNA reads TGTGCTAGCGGGTTATCCTCGGGGGAGACCCAGTACTTC. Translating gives CASGLSSGETQYF.

CDR3 residues: CASSQREYNEQFF. The DNA for the CDR3 is TGCGCCAGCAGCCAGCGGGAATACAATGAGCAGTTCTTC. The V gene is TRBV4-3, the J gene TRBJ2-1; possibly TRBD2 for D (6 bases). CDR1 and CDR2 (germline): LGHNA, YSLEER. The CDR3 has 13 residues. V was trimmed by 3 bases and J by 4 bases, leaving 7 bases between them.

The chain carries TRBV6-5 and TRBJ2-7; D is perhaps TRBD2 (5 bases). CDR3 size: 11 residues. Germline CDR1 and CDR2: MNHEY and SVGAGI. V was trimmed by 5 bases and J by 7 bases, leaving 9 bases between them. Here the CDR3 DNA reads TGTGCCAGCAGTCCCGGGAATGAGCAGTACTTC. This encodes CASSPGNEQYF.

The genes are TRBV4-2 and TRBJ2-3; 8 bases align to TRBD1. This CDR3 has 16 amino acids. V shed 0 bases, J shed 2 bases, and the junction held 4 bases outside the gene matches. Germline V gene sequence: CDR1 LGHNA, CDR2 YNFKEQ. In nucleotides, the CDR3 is TGTGCCAGCAGCCAAGAGACAGGGGCTCACACAGATACGCAGTATTTT. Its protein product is CASSQETGAHTDTQYF.

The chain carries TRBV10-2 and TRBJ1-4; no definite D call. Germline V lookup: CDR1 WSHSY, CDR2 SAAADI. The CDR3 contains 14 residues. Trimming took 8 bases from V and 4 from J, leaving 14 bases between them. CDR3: CASEADSGNEKLFF. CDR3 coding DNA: TGCGCCAGCGAAGCTGATAGCGGTAATGAAAAACTGTTTTTT.